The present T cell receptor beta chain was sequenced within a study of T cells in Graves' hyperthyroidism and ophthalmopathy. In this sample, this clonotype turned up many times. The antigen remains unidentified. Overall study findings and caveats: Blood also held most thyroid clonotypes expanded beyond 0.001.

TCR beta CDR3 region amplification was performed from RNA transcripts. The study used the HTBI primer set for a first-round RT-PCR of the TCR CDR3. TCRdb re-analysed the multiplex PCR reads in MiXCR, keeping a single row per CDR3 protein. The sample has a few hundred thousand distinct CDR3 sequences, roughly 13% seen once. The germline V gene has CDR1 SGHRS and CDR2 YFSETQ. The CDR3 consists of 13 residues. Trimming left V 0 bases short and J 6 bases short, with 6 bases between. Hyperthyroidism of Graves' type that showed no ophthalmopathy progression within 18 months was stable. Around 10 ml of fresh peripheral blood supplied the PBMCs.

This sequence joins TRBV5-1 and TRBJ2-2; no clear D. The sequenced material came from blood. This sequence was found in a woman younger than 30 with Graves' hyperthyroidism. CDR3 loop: CASSLEGAGELFF. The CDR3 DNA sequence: TGCGCCAGCAGCTTGGAAGGTGCCGGGGAGCTGTTTTTT. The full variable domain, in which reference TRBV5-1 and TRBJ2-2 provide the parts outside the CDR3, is KAGVTQTPRYLIKTRGQQVTLSCSPISGHRSVSWYQQTPGQGLQFLFEYFSETQRNKGNFPGRFSGRQFSNSRSEMNVSTLELGDSALYLCASSLEGAGELFFGEGSRLTVL.